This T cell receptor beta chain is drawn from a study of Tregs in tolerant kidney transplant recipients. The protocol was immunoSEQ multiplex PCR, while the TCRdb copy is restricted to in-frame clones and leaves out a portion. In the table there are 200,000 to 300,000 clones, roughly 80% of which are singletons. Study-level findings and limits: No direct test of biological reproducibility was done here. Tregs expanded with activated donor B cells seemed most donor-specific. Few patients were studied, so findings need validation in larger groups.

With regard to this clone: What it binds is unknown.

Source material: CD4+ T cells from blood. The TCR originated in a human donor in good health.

The CDR3 sequence: CASSPRESSGNTIYF. In DNA form, the CDR3 reads TGTGCCAGCTCACCACGGGAATCCTCTGGAAACACCATATATTTT. The genes are TRBV18 and TRBJ1-3; D gene uncertain. Germline-derived CDR1 and CDR2 are KGHSH and LQKENI. CDR3 length: 15 amino acids. The germline V and J ends were trimmed by 1 base and 0 bases, with 7 bases remaining between them.